This T cell receptor beta chain stems from a study of cytomegalovirus exposure and HLA in healthy donors. With 3 bases removed from V and 3 bases from J, the gap between germline ends came to 9 bases. CDR3 length: 14 amino acids. The germline V gene encodes CDR1 ENHRY and CDR2 SYGVKD. PCR used 60 Vbeta primers and 13 Jbeta primers. Only in-frame clones appear in the TCRdb table, and some are missing; sequencing was by immunoSEQ multiplex PCR. The sample has 90,000 to 120,000 clones, under 80% seen once. Concerning this clone itself: The antigen is not known.

Study-wide points: Reportedly, HLA-A and HLA-B alleles of most subjects were accurately predicted from TCR beta.

The sequencing input was PBMCs. The source of this sequence is a woman aged 40 to 50 in good health and CMV-seropositive. V is TRBV10-3 and J is TRBJ1-5; the D gene is possibly TRBD1 (5 bases). CDR3 nucleotides: TGTGCCATCAGTGACCAGGGTTACAATCAGCCCCAGCATTTT. This codes for CAISDQGYNQPQHF.